This T cell receptor (beta chain) emerged from a study of T cell responses to AZD1222 COVID-19 vaccine. The study, taken as a whole, reports: Nearly half of spike-specific TCRs reportedly target variant regions that are unmutated in the B.1.351 and B.1.1.7 variants. Seropositive AZD1222 recipients at baseline numbered only 5 to 7. Researchers took repertoire samples only after the peak T cell response had come.

Points on this clone: Its antigen is unidentified.

Generated by immunoSEQ multiplex PCR, the TCRdb table keeps only in-frame clones and is missing some. The profile shows about 97,000 clones, roughly 90% of them singletons. The length of the CDR3 is 15 residues. Germline V lookup: CDR1 KGHSH, CDR2 LQKENI. Losses at the gene ends were 3 bases for V and 2 bases for J; bases not matched to a gene: 4. Sequenced material: peripheral blood, taken on day 0 of AZD1222 vaccination. This clonotype originated in an adult in good health. The chain employs TRBV18 and TRBJ2-5, with 9 bases fitting TRBD1. The CDR3 nucleotides are TGTGCCAGCTCACCTGGGACAGGGTTTCAAGAGACCCAGTACTTC. This translates into CASSPGTGFQETQYF.